This T cell receptor (beta chain) appears in the sequencing data of a study of blood T cell repertoires in COVID-19. About the research overall: Acute and convalescent COVID-19 samples came from the United States, Italy and Spain.

Profiled with immunoSEQ multiplex PCR; TCRdb holds only in-frame clones, not every one. This sample carries hundreds of thousands of clones, 70% to 90% of them seen once, and the ten largest clones take about 3.5%. This CDR3 contains 14 residues. With V trimmed by 4 bases and J by 6 bases, 7 bases remained unmatched. Per germline, CDR1 SGHRS and CDR2 YFSETQ. This clone was seen many times. Other DNA sequences from this sample encode an identical CDR3 as well. The chain has TRBV5-1 and TRBJ2-1; 7 bases line up with TRBD1. This sequence originates from a middle-aged woman with acute COVID-19. Sample: PBMCs or T cells enriched from blood (not recorded which). The CDR3 here is CASSLGGASNEQFF. The CDR3 DNA is TGCGCCAGCAGCCTAGGGGGCGCGAGCAATGAGCAGTTCTTC.